The 18 T cell receptor beta chains below were found in one sample sequenced in a study of blood T cell repertoires in COVID-19. Generated by immunoSEQ multiplex PCR, the TCRdb table keeps only in-frame clones and is missing some. The repertoire holds 200,000 to 250,000 clones, with more than 75% as singletons. Sequenced material: peripheral blood. The receptor set was obtained from a woman aged 80 or older with COVID-19, enrolled during active disease.

The CDR3 sequence is CASSLGDRFGYGYTF. CDR3 nucleotides: TGTGCCAGCAGCTTAGGGGACAGGTTCGGCTATGGCTACACCTTC. The J gene is TRBJ1-2, the V gene TRBV11-2; 8 positions agree with TRBD1. This CDR3 spans 15 amino acids. Germline values: CDR1 SGHAT, CDR2 FQNNGV. With 1 base clipped from V and 4 bases from J, the junction kept 5 bases outside the gene matches.

V and J are TRBV28 and TRBJ2-4; D is uncertain. Per the germline V gene, CDR1 is MDHEN and CDR2 is SYDVKM. V dropped 2 bases and J dropped 5 bases, with 13 bases sitting between them. The CDR3 spans 15 residues. This CDR3 is CASSLPSLGENIQYF. The CDR3 coding sequence is TGTGCCAGCAGTTTACCGTCCCTAGGCGAAAACATTCAGTACTTC.

This rearrangement joins TRBV30 to TRBJ2-3, with TRBD2 identical over 9 bases. V trimming: 3 bases; J trimming: 1 base; junction bases outside the gene matches: 2. Germline V CDR1 and CDR2: GTSNPN, SVGIG (reference sequence). The CDR3 contains 14 residues. CDR3 amino acids: CAWRVAGGTDTQYF. The DNA for the CDR3 is TGTGCCTGGAGGGTAGCGGGGGGCACAGATACGCAGTATTTT.

V usage is TRBV21-1 and J usage is TRBJ1-5; TRBD1 is the table's D call, not checked against the DNA. TRBV21-1 is reported as a pseudogene. The CDR3 consists of 19 residues. CDR3 nucleotides: TGTGCCAGCAGCAAGGGACAGGGGATAAAGCGTAGTAGCAATCAGCCCCAGCATTTT. Translation gives CASSKGQGIKRSSNQPQHF.

This chain connects TRBV7-2 to TRBJ1-5; tentatively, D is TRBD1 (6 bases). Germline V gene data show CDR1 as SGHTA and CDR2 as FQGNSA. CDR3 size: 16 residues. V dropped 6 bases and J dropped 5 bases, with 20 bases sitting between them. CDR3 region: CASSLRDTGRYQPQHF. As DNA, the CDR3 is TGTGCCAGCAGTCTTAGGGACACGGGAAGATATCAGCCCCAGCATTTT.

The chain employs TRBV19 and TRBJ2-5; D may be TRBD1 (5 bases). The V and J ends lost 6 bases and 5 bases respectively, with 13 bases between them. Germline V gene data show CDR1 as LNHDA and CDR2 as SQIVND (reference sequence). This CDR3 comprises 13 residues. CDR3 amino acids: CASRVRDRETQYF. CDR3 DNA sequence: TGTGCCAGTAGGGTCAGGGATCGTGAGACCCAGTACTTC.

CDR3 DNA: TGTGCCAGCAGTTTATACCGGAGGGTAACGAACACTGAAGCTTTCTTT. Residues: CASSLYRRVTNTEAFF. The chain combines TRBV28 with TRBJ1-1; no reliable D call. V lost 1 base to trimming and J lost 1 base, with 13 bases between them. This CDR3 has 16 residues. Germline CDR1 and CDR2: MDHEN and SYDVKM. Full variable domain (outside the CDR3, taken from reference TRBV28 and TRBJ1-1): DVKVTQSSRYLVKRTGEKVFLECVQDMDHENMFWYRQDPGLGLRLIYFSYDVKMKEKGDIPEGYSVSREKKERFSLILESASTNQTSMYLCASSLYRRVTNTEAFFGQGTRLTVV.

The gene calls are TRBV6-2 or TRBV6-3 and TRBJ2-5; 11 bases map to TRBD1. This CDR3 region has 15 residues. Germline V lookup: CDR1 MNHEY, CDR2 SVGEGT. Germline trimming cut 6 bases from V and 5 bases from J; bases unmatched to any gene: 8. Here the CDR3 DNA reads TGTGCCAGCAGCCCGGACAGGGGGCGCATGGAGACCCAGTACTTC. It codes for CASSPDRGRMETQYF.

This rearrangement joins TRBV13 to TRBJ2-7; TRBD2 agrees at 10 bases. The junction had 14 bases not matched to a gene; V was cut back by 5 bases and J by 7 bases. The CDR3 length is 16 residues. CDR1 PRHDT and CDR2 FYEKMQ come from the germline V gene (reference sequence). CDR3 sequence (DNA): TGTGCCAGCAGCCCAATAGGAAGGACAGCGGGGGGGGAGCAGTACTTC. Translation: CASSPIGRTAGGEQYF.

On this clone itself: This CDR3 is also generated by other DNA sequences in the sample. The V call is TRBV12-3 or TRBV12-4, the J call TRBJ1-1; 10 bases line up with TRBD1. CDR3 length: 13 amino acids. The junction had 2 bases not matched to a gene; V was cut back by 6 bases and J by 4 bases. The CDR3 protein is CASRRTGGTEAFF. The CDR3, as DNA: TGTGCCAGCAGGCGGACAGGGGGCACTGAAGCTTTCTTT.

V gene TRBV6-5 combines with J gene TRBJ2-7; a possible D gene is TRBD2 (7 bases). The length of the CDR3 is 15 residues. CDR1 and CDR2 (germline): MNHEY, SVGAGI. The V end was cut by 4 bases, the J end by 3 bases, with 16 bases between. CDR3 nucleotides: TGTGCCAGCAGTTTTTATAAGGGGGGGGGCTACGAGCAGTACTTC. Its translation is CASSFYKGGGYEQYF.

This clone came up once. The J gene is TRBJ2-5, the V gene TRBV11-1, with TRBD1 as a possible D gene (6 bases). V shed 6 bases and J shed 4 bases, with 18 bases lying between them. Germline V gives CDR1 SGHAT, CDR2 FQDESV (reference sequence). CDR3 length: 15 amino acids. The CDR3 here is CASSSDRPRSETQYF. CDR3 nucleotides: TGTGCCAGCAGTTCCGACAGGCCTCGGTCAGAGACCCAGTACTTC. The full variable domain, in which reference TRBV11-1 and TRBJ2-5 provide the parts outside the CDR3, is EAEVAQSPRYKITEKSQAVAFWCDPISGHATLYWYRQILGQGPELLVQFQDESVVDDSQLPKDRFSAERLKGVDSTLKIQPAELGDSAMYLCASSSDRPRSETQYFGPGTRLLVL.

J is TRBJ2-1 and V is TRBV5-1; tentatively, D is TRBD1 (6 bases). CDR1 and CDR2 (germline): SGHRS, YFSETQ. This CDR3 comprises 16 residues. V lost 4 bases and J 3 bases, leaving 17 bases between the germline ends. The CDR3 bases are TGCGCCAGCAGCAAAGACAGGAACTCCGACTACAATGAGCAGTTCTTC. It specifies CASSKDRNSDYNEQFF.

J is TRBJ2-3 and V is TRBV6-4; tentative D call: TRBD1 (6 bases). The CDR3 consists of 15 residues. Looked up from germline, CDR1 is MRHNA and CDR2 is SNTAGT. Trimming pared 5 bases from V and 6 bases from J, leaving 18 bases between. The CDR3 region is CASSPQGTRVDTQYF. CDR3 in DNA: TGTGCCAGCAGTCCCCAGGGGACGCGAGTCGATACGCAGTATTTT.

The CDR3 nucleotides are TGTGCCAGCAGCCGCGGGGGTCCTTCCTACAATGAGCAGTTCTTC. Its translation: CASSRGGPSYNEQFF. The chain recombines TRBV5-4 with TRBJ2-1, with 7 bases fitting TRBD2. Germline V gives CDR1 SGHNT, CDR2 YYREEE (reference sequence). The CDR3 totals 15 residues. V shed 4 bases and J 1 base; nucleotides not matched to a gene: 5.

A few counts support this clone. This sequence joins TRBV20-1 and TRBJ2-3, with TRBD2 as a possible D gene (5 bases). V shed 5 bases and J shed 10 bases, with 13 bases lying between them. This CDR3 region has 11 residues. CDR1 DFQATT and CDR2 SNEGSKA come from the germline V gene (reference sequence). The chain's CDR3 is CSAQRTGAQYF. CDR3 DNA: TGCAGTGCTCAGAGGACTGGCGCGCAGTATTTT.

The rearrangement joins TRBV7-9 to TRBJ2-1, with TRBD2 matching over 9 bases. The germline CDR1 and CDR2 sequences are SEHNR and FQNEAQ (reference sequence). The CDR3 extends over 14 amino acids. Trimming removed 2 bases from V and 8 bases from J; junction bases left unmatched: 4. The CDR3 loop is CASSLLAGSYEQFF. In DNA form, the CDR3 reads TGTGCCAGCAGCTTACTAGCGGGATCATATGAGCAGTTCTTC.

V and J are TRBV6-4 and TRBJ2-6; 9 positions match TRBD1. The V segment lost 8 bases and the J segment 2 bases; nucleotides outside the gene matches: 4. Germline CDR1 and CDR2: MRHNA and SNTAGT. CDR3 length equals 15 residues. CDR3 loop: CASGTGGAGANVLTF. Here the CDR3 DNA reads TGTGCCAGCGGAACAGGGGGCGCTGGGGCCAACGTCCTGACTTTC.